This T cell receptor beta chain stems from a study of identical twins (dated by TCRdb to the mid-2010s). About the study as a whole: To test whether fetal clonotypes persist, the study used deep sequencing on TCR alpha and beta repertoires from monozygotic twins, unrelated adults of various ages, and cord blood. To rule out contamination, replicate twin experiments were performed at different times with different library preparation protocols. On the study overall, not on this receptor specifically: Fewer insertions were carried by abundant cord blood beta clonotypes; a weaker similar trend was observed in young adult naive repertoires, while no such trend was observed in memory repertoires. Zero-insertion analyses could be partly confounded by invariant T cells such as MAIT and iNKT, though diverse VJ usage argued against such confounding for most clonotypes. In monozygotic twins, out-of-frame TCR alpha sharing was systematically underestimated by recombination models, although the models agreed with sharing between unrelated individuals. A weaker excess of twin sharing was found in beta out-of-frame sequences because the signal-to-noise ratio was lowered by fewer shared sequences. Compared with coincidental sharing between unrelated individuals, out-of-frame TCR alpha sequences shared between twins had an excess of sequences with low generation probability. Because the same donors could not be followed over many years, the conclusions relied on cross-sectional statistical analysis.

All donors were healthy Caucasians. Three unrelated non-twin adults were also sequenced: a male aged 18 to 30, a male aged 50 to 60 and a female aged 50 to 60. Miltenyi CD45RO+ enrichment and human naive T-cell isolation kits were used to isolate memory (CD45RO+) and naive T cells from PBMC. The CDR3 starts with the cysteine, ends with the phenylalanine, and has 16 residues. Only the CDR3 DNA stays, 48 bases, in frame from base 1. Trimming at the junction amounts to 5 bases on V and 4 bases on J, and the germline ends lie 18 bases apart. Only a few counts were recorded for this clonotype. Its antigen remains undetermined. No quality values exist for individual bases; no much larger clone is one base distant. Library creation used 5' RACE. Instrument on record: Illumina HiSeq 2000. Template switching introduced a universal primer binding site; the final cDNA contained a unique molecular identifier, enabling accurate counting of TCR cDNA molecules. First-strand cDNA for TCR alpha and beta chains was synthesized from specific primers in the conserved constant-segment region. To control for contamination, every cDNA library was double barcoded, receiving both a SMART-Mk sample barcode and Illumina barcodes. TruSeq adapter sequences along with Illumina sample barcodes were introduced in two successive PCR steps. Sequencing of the TCR alpha and beta cDNA libraries was done on the Illumina HiSeq platform using custom primers. Concerning the study's data processing: Raw reads were processed with MiGEC to extract unique molecular identifiers, and MiXCR was used to determine CDR3 positions. Recombination models were inferred per individual with the repgenHMM and IGoR tools using an EM algorithm. The analysis of shared clonotypes was done with the tcR package in R, with sharing normalized by the product of cloneset sizes. Out-of-frame nonproductive sequences were analyzed to study raw recombination free of thymic and clonal selection effects. TCRdb ran its own pipeline on the public reads, namely fastp trimming at Q25 and MiXCR clone calling, and kept in-frame beta chains. Entries are consolidated by CDR3 protein sequence, retaining the most common genes and DNA. These V and J calls derive from TCRdb rather than the authors' analysis. The sample table shows hundreds of thousands of distinct CDR3 sequences, and around 6% are seen once. The ten largest clones take up around 1.9% of the sample.

The sequencing input was naive T cells sorted from blood. What this sample's cell subset or site label stands for: cells isolated with a human naive T-cell isolation kit. The sequence is built from TRBV12-3 or TRBV12-4 and TRBJ2-1, with TRBD2 perhaps the D gene, on 6 matching bases. The sequence came from a man between 18 and 35 years old in good health. The CDR3 reads CASSPAFSGPYNEQFF. The DNA reads as follows: TGTGCCAGCAGTCCCGCCTTTAGCGGCCCATACAATGAGCAGTTCTTC.